This T cell receptor beta chain was sequenced for a study of cytomegalovirus exposure and HLA in healthy donors. This CDR3 comprises 18 residues. Trimming cost V 5 bases and J 2 bases; bases outside gene matches: 15. Per germline, CDR1 SGHTA and CDR2 FQGNSA. PCR amplification relied on 60 Vbeta primers (plus 13 Jbeta primers). Assay: immunoSEQ multiplex PCR; the TCRdb copy retains only in-frame clones and omits some. In the table there are 200,000 to 250,000 clones, approximately 81% of which are singletons. The clonotype was recovered from a human donor in good health. The chain recombines TRBV7-2 with TRBJ2-3; 8 nucleotides match TRBD2. The sequenced sample consisted of PBMCs. CDR3 in DNA: TGTGCCAGCAGCCCCCGAATGACTAGCGTCCAAGCCACAGATACGCAGTATTTT. Translation gives CASSPRMTSVQATDTQYF.